The rows below give T cell receptor beta chains drawn from one sample of a study of T-cell reconstitution after alpha-beta-depleted transplantation in children. TCRdb re-analysed the PCR reads in MiXCR, keeping a single row per CDR3 protein. The table lists 90,000 to 100,000 distinct CDR3 sequences, roughly a quarter of them singletons. Material: PBMCs, obtained before TCRalphabeta/CD19-depleted stem cell transplant. These TCRs come from a boy between 2 and 15 years old with acute lymphoblastic leukemia, due to receive a stem cell transplant. CDR3s include the opening cysteine and the closing phenylalanine or tryptophan. The D gene is left open where the match is weak. Where a row states a size, it is once, few, many or the class of an expanded clone; other rows omit it.

j_call v_call clone_size d_call cdr3_aa cdr3_nt
TRBJ2-7 TRBV10-3 few TRBD2 CAIGASGNGEQYF TGTGCCATCGGGGCTAGCGGAAATGGCGAGCAGTACTTC
TRBJ2-1 TRBV11-2 few TRBD2 CASSQGGGLAGYNEQFF TGTGCCAGCAGCCAGGGGGGGGGACTAGCGGGGTACAATGAGCAGTTCTTC
TRBJ2-2 TRBV5-1 NA TRBD2 CASRKLAGTTGELLF TGCGCCAGCAGGAAACTAGCGGGTACCACCGGGGAGCTGCTTTTT
TRBJ1-5 TRBV12-3/TRBV12-4 NA NA CASSRDMYQPQHF TGTGCCAGCAGTCGGGACATGTACCAGCCCCAGCATTTT
TRBJ1-2 TRBV6-1 few NA CASRETGTHGGYTF TGTGCCAGCAGGGAGACAGGTACTCATGGTGGCTACACCTTC
TRBJ2-3 TRBV11-2 few NA CASSKQLGGADTQYF TGTGCCAGCAGCAAACAACTAGGGGGGGCAGATACGCAGTATTTT
TRBJ2-1 TRBV7-2 NA TRBD2 CASSSTGLAGVREQFF TGTGCCAGCAGCTCGACGGGACTAGCGGGAGTGCGGGAGCAGTTCTTC
TRBJ2-1 TRBV6-1 few TRBD1 CASSLSTGEIYNEQFF TGTGCCAGCAGTCTGTCGACAGGGGAAATTTACAATGAGCAGTTCTTC
TRBJ2-7 TRBV20-1 many TRBD1 CSASVTGEKYEQYF TGCAGTGCTAGCGTCACAGGGGAGAAATACGAGCAGTACTTC
TRBJ2-1 TRBV3-1 few NA CASSSTLGNEQFF TGTGCCAGCAGCTCTACGCTGGGAAATGAGCAGTTCTTC
TRBJ2-1 TRBV7-9 few NA CASSSYRIPGNEQFF TGTGCCAGCAGCTCGTATAGGATCCCCGGCAATGAGCAGTTCTTC
TRBJ2-6 TRBV6-2/TRBV6-3 many TRBD1 CASTTGGLSGANVLTF TGTGCCAGCACGACAGGGGGCCTCTCTGGGGCCAACGTCCTGACTTTC
TRBJ2-3 TRBV5-1 NA TRBD2 CASSASLAGGADTQYF TGCGCCAGCAGCGCCTCACTAGCGGGAGGGGCAGATACGCAGTATTTT
TRBJ2-1 TRBV18 NA TRBD2 CASSPLPPVTSGRGEQFF TGTGCCAGCTCACCACTACCACCTGTGACTAGCGGGAGAGGTGAGCAGTTCTTC
TRBJ2-3 TRBV20-1 few TRBD1 CSAAGGDRVRTDTQYF TGCAGTGCCGCTGGGGGGGACAGGGTTAGGACAGATACGCAGTATTTT
TRBJ2-1 TRBV28 once NA CASSLEFTSQFF TGTGCCAGCAGTTTAGAATTTACTTCTCAGTTCTTC
TRBJ2-5 TRBV12-3/TRBV12-4 few TRBD2 CASSGTSGGRYSVGQYF TGTGCCAGCAGTGGGACTAGCGGAGGGCGGTATTCGGTGGGCCAGTACTTC
TRBJ2-3 TRBV11-2 few TRBD2 CASSLVFGTSGRPTWGDTQYF TGTGCCAGCAGCTTAGTATTTGGGACTAGCGGGAGGCCCACCTGGGGAGATACGCAGTATTTT
TRBJ1-2 TRBV28 few NA CASQSPHTGWYGYTF TGTGCCAGCCAAAGCCCCCACACAGGGTGGTATGGCTACACCTTC
TRBJ2-7 TRBV6-2/TRBV6-3 few NA CASSSVDRPYEQYF TGTGCCAGCAGTTCCGTGGACAGACCCTACGAGCAGTACTTC
TRBJ2-2 TRBV5-1 NA TRBD2 CASRIGLAGGELFF TGCGCCAGCAGGATCGGACTAGCGGGTGGGGAGCTGTTTTTT
TRBJ2-1 TRBV27 few NA CASSLESLGDNEQFF TGTGCCAGCAGTTTGGAGTCTTTAGGGGACAATGAGCAGTTCTTC
TRBJ2-4 TRBV20-1 NA NA CSARESQEPYSKNIQYF TGCAGTGCTAGAGAAAGTCAGGAGCCTTACTCCAAAAACATTCAGTACTTC
TRBJ2-5 TRBV10-2 medium-sized NA CASSGGPQETQYF TGCGCCAGCAGTGGCGGGCCGCAAGAGACCCAGTACTTC
TRBJ1-1 TRBV12-3/TRBV12-4 NA NA CASSKPRLMMNTEAFF TGTGCCAGCAGCAAACCACGACTGATGATGAACACTGAAGCTTTCTTT
TRBJ2-4 TRBV6-1 NA NA CASSPRDVKRGAKNIQYF TGTGCCAGCAGCCCTCGGGACGTTAAAAGGGGAGCCAAAAACATTCAGTACTTC
TRBJ2-7 TRBV18 NA NA CASSRSLELLPSYEQYF TGTGCCAGCTCGCGATCTTTGGAGTTACTACCCTCCTACGAGCAGTACTTC
TRBJ2-7 TRBV4-3 few NA CASSQEPPGFTVYEQYF TGCGCCAGCAGCCAAGAACCTCCAGGGTTTACAGTCTACGAGCAGTACTTC
TRBJ2-2 TRBV10-3 few NA CAIKTGGQSNTGELFF TGTGCCATCAAAACCGGGGGACAGTCGAACACCGGGGAGCTGTTTTTT
TRBJ2-3 TRBV25-1 many NA CASSGGYTQYF TGTGCCAGCAGTGGCGGGTATACGCAGTATTTT